This TCR beta chain was recorded in a study of blood T cell repertoires in COVID-19. On this clone itself: This CDR3 is also generated by other DNA sequences in the sample.

The method was immunoSEQ multiplex PCR; TCRdb's version includes in-frame clones alone and lacks a portion of them. Of 350,000 to 500,000 clones detected, about 88% appear once; the ten largest clones hold roughly 1.4%. The CDR3 covers 12 residues. Trimming stripped 3 bases from V and 5 bases from J, with 5 bases between. The V gene's germline CDR1 is PRHDT and CDR2 FYEKMQ (reference sequence). This TCR came from a young woman who had been exposed to COVID-19. What was sequenced was PBMCs or T cells enriched from blood (not recorded which). The gene calls are TRBV13 and TRBJ2-1, with D possibly being TRBD1 (5 bases). This CDR3 reads CASSFRDNEQFF. CDR3 DNA: TGTGCCAGCAGCTTCAGGGACAATGAGCAGTTCTTC.